This entry lists 21 T cell receptor beta chains sequenced from one sample in a study of CD8 T cells in ankylosing spondylitis. TCRdb re-called the 5' RACE reads with MiXCR, one entry per CDR3 protein. The table has around 120,000 distinct CDR3 sequences, roughly an eighth seen once. The sample taken for sequencing was blood, either unsorted or a sorted T cell fraction (not recorded which). The receptors derive from a female donor with ankylosing spondylitis or in good health (not recorded which).

This clonotype has a count of ten or more. V gene TRBV29-1 combines with J gene TRBJ2-7; TRBD1 matches 8 bases. Trimming cost V 4 bases and J 3 bases; bases outside gene matches: 2. The CDR3 is made up of 12 amino acids. Germline CDR1 reads SQVTM; CDR2 reads ANQGSEA. CDR3 sequence reads: CSVGQGIYEQYF. Here the CDR3 DNA reads TGCAGCGTTGGACAGGGGATCTACGAGCAGTACTTC.

This clonotype showed up many times. V is TRBV7-9 and J is TRBJ2-1; D uncertain. Germline-derived CDR1 and CDR2 are SEHNR and FQNEAQ (reference sequence). V shed 6 bases and J shed 0 bases, with 9 bases lying between them. The CDR3 is 14 amino acids. The CDR3 DNA is TGTGCCAGCAGTTTGTCTAGCTCCTACAATGAGCAGTTCTTC. This codes for CASSLSSSYNEQFF.

This clonotype occurred many times. The V and J genes are TRBV5-1 and TRBJ2-1, with a possible D match to TRBD2 (6 bases). V lost 1 base and J lost 2, with 13 bases in between. The CDR3 runs to 16 residues. CDR1 is SGHRS and CDR2 is YFSETQ in the germline V gene. CDR3 in DNA: TGCGCCAGCAGCTTGAACACGGGGGTCACCTACAATGAGCAGTTCTTC. Amino acid sequence: CASSLNTGVTYNEQFF.

Here the CDR3 DNA reads TGTGCCAGCAGTTTACTTGGATCCGAGCAGTACTTC. Translated, it gives CASSLLGSEQYF. The V and J genes are TRBV28 and TRBJ2-7; D uncertain. The CDR3 is 12 amino acids. Trimming pared 2 bases from V and 6 bases from J, leaving 8 bases between. Per germline, CDR1 MDHEN and CDR2 SYDVKM.

This clonotype was picked up many times. The rearrangement joins TRBV2 to TRBJ1-1; D possibly corresponds to TRBD1 (5 bases). Trimming pared 2 bases from V and 4 bases from J, leaving 11 bases between. CDR3 length: 14 residues. Looked up from germline, CDR1 is SNHLY and CDR2 is FYNNEI. CDR3 bases: TGTGCCAGCAGTGAATGGGGGGTGAGCACTGAAGCTTTCTTT. It translates to CASSEWGVSTEAFF.

The chain couples TRBV19 to TRBJ1-2; possibly TRBD1 for D (6 bases). Germline CDR1 LNHDA, CDR2 SQIVND (reference sequence). V lost 5 bases, J lost 6 bases, and 22 bases lay in between. The length of the CDR3 is 16 residues. CDR3 coding DNA: TGTGCCAGTAGTGGCCGCCGAGCACAGGGATCTGATGGCTACACCTTC. Translating gives CASSGRRAQGSDGYTF.

This clonotype was found a few times. J is TRBJ2-7 and V is TRBV14, with 8 bases lining up with TRBD1. The CDR3 consists of 16 residues. CDR1 and CDR2 (germline): SGHDN, FVKESK. Trimming cost V 4 bases and J 1 base; bases outside gene matches: 9. CDR3 region: CASSPIQGDRSYEQYF. For the CDR3, the DNA is TGTGCCAGCAGCCCGATACAGGGGGATCGGTCCTACGAGCAGTACTTC. The full variable domain, its missing parts supplied by reference TRBV14 and TRBJ2-7, is EAGVTQFPSHSVIEKGQTVTLRCDPISGHDNLYWYRRVMGKEIKFLLHFVKESKQDESGMPNNRFLAERTGGTYSTLKVQPAELEDSGVYFCASSPIQGDRSYEQYFGPGTRLTVT.

Only a few counts were recorded for this clonotype. This sequence joins TRBV12-3 or TRBV12-4 and TRBJ2-2; TRBD2 might be the D (6 bases). V gave up 6 bases and J gave up 6 bases, with 11 bases separating them. The CDR3 is made up of 13 amino acids. CDR3 in DNA: TGTGCCAGCAGCCAGCGGGCCCCCGGGGAGCTGTTTTTT. Its translation: CASSQRAPGELFF.

This sequence joins TRBV5-6 and TRBJ2-5; D gene unclear. The CDR3 runs 14 residues. The V gene lost 2 bases and the J gene lost 6 bases, with 14 bases spanning the gap. Germline V gene sequence: CDR1 SGHDT, CDR2 YYEEEE. The CDR3 region has the DNA TGTGCCAGCAGCTTATCCGCAAGCAGGAAGACCCAGTACTTC. Its translation is CASSLSASRKTQYF.

The gene calls are TRBV7-2 and TRBJ2-5; D gene ambiguous. This CDR3 spans 11 amino acids. The V gene lost 4 bases and the J gene lost 5 bases, with 5 bases spanning the gap. From germline, CDR1 is SGHTA and CDR2 FQGNSA. CDR3 sequence: CASSYRETQYF. CDR3 sequence (DNA): TGTGCCAGCAGCTACCGGGAGACCCAGTACTTC.

V usage is TRBV7-9 and J usage is TRBJ2-6, with D hard to call. Trimming pared 1 base from V and 0 bases from J, leaving 10 bases between. This CDR3 is built from 17 residues. CDR1 and CDR2 (germline): SEHNR, FQNEAQ (reference sequence). Here the CDR3 DNA reads TGTGCCAGCAGCTTAGAGCCCAAAAGCTCTGGGGCCAACGTCCTGACTTTC. Translated, it gives CASSLEPKSSGANVLTF.

V usage is TRBV9 and J usage is TRBJ2-5; 13 bases agree with TRBD2. The germline CDR1 and CDR2 sequences are SGDLS and YYNGEE. CDR3 size: 16 residues. Trimming cost V 4 bases and J 5 bases; bases outside gene matches: 8. The CDR3 region is CASSPWTSGSWETQYF. CDR3 DNA sequence: TGTGCCAGCAGCCCGTGGACTAGCGGGAGTTGGGAGACCCAGTACTTC. The full variable domain, with the rest looked up from reference TRBV9 and TRBJ2-5, is DSGVTQTPKHLITATGQRVTLRCSPRSGDLSVYWYQQSLDQGLQFLIQYYNGEERAKGNILERFSAQQFPDLHSELNLSSLELGDSALYFCASSPWTSGSWETQYFGPGTRLLVL.

The chain combines TRBV5-1 with TRBJ2-7; 9 bases map to TRBD1. The germline V gene has CDR1 SGHRS and CDR2 YFSETQ. The CDR3 covers 13 residues. V lost 3 bases, J lost 5 bases, and 3 bases stayed unmatched. CDR3 sequence reads: CASSSWTGDEQYF. CDR3 sequence (DNA): TGCGCCAGCAGCTCATGGACAGGGGACGAGCAGTACTTC. Full variable domain (outside the CDR3, taken from reference TRBV5-1 and TRBJ2-7): KAGVTQTPRYLIKTRGQQVTLSCSPISGHRSVSWYQQTPGQGLQFLFEYFSETQRNKGNFPGRFSGRQFSNSRSEMNVSTLELGDSALYLCASSSWTGDEQYFGPGTRLTVT.

This sequence joins TRBV21-1 and TRBJ2-7. TRBV21-1 is termed a pseudogene. This CDR3 is 15 amino acids long. CDR3 coding DNA: TGTGCCAGCAGCAAAGTGGTGCAGACCTCCTACGAGCAGTACTTC. It is translated as CASSKVVQTSYEQYF.

This rearrangement joins TRBV5-1 to TRBJ2-7; 9 nucleotides align to TRBD1. This CDR3 contains 15 residues. V gave up 4 bases and J gave up 2 bases; unmatched junction bases: 7. Per the germline V gene, CDR1 is SGHRS and CDR2 is YFSETQ. CDR3 amino acids: CASSPTGQGPYEQYF. The CDR3, as DNA: TGCGCCAGCAGCCCGACGGGACAGGGACCCTACGAGCAGTACTTC.

Only a few counts were recorded for this clonotype. The chain joins TRBV10-3 to TRBJ2-7; D is perhaps TRBD1 or TRBD2 (6 bases each). Germline V gene sequence: CDR1 ENHRY, CDR2 SYGVKD. The length of the CDR3 is 14 residues. V was trimmed by 10 bases and J by 2 bases, leaving 18 bases between them. The CDR3 protein is CATAGGVGAYEQYF. DNA for the CDR3: TGTGCCACCGCCGGGGGCGTAGGGGCCTACGAGCAGTACTTC.

In its sample, this clonotype was seen many times. V gene TRBV12-3 or TRBV12-4 combines with J gene TRBJ1-1; D is ambiguous. The ends were cut back, 5 bases at V and 5 bases at J, with 12 bases in the middle. The CDR3 sequence is 13 residues long. The CDR3 DNA follows: TGTGCCAGCAGTCAGACCAGGAGAACTGAAGCTTTCTTT. Residues: CASSQTRRTEAFF.

The gene calls are TRBV7-9 and TRBJ2-7, with D maybe TRBD2 (6 bases). V was clipped by 3 bases and J by 7 bases, with 19 bases between them. CDR3 length: 15 amino acids. Germline CDR1 and CDR2: SEHNR and FQNEAQ (reference sequence). CDR3 loop: CASSFFGQGGYEQYF. CDR3 coding DNA: TGTGCCAGCAGCTTTTTTGGGCAGGGAGGTTATGAGCAGTACTTC.

This chain links TRBV3-1 with TRBJ2-3; D gene ambiguous. V was cut by 3 bases and J by 2 bases, with 12 bases left in between. The CDR3 is made up of 15 amino acids. CDR1 and CDR2 (germline): LGHDT, YNNKEL (reference sequence). This CDR3 is CASSHLGLLTDTQYF. The CDR3 DNA sequence: TGTGCCAGCAGCCATCTCGGCCTCCTCACAGATACGCAGTATTTT.

This chain uses TRBV28 with TRBJ2-1; D unclear. Trimming cost V 2 bases and J 9 bases, with 2 bases left between them. The germline CDR1 and CDR2 sequences are MDHEN and SYDVKM. The CDR3 totals 10 residues. In nucleotides, the CDR3 is TGTGCCAGCAGTTTAGGTGAGCAGTTCTTC. Its protein is CASSLGEQFF.

This clonotype was recorded at least ten times. CDR3 sequence: CASSLTAGDYNYGYTF. The CDR3, as DNA: TGTGCCAGCAGCTTGACGGCAGGGGACTATAACTATGGCTACACCTTC. The chain couples TRBV5-6 to TRBJ1-2; perhaps TRBD1 as D (6 bases). The germline V and J ends were trimmed by 1 base and 1 base, with 14 bases remaining between them. The V gene's germline CDR1 is SGHDT and CDR2 YYEEEE. The CDR3 is made up of 16 amino acids.